This passage covers 21 T cell receptor beta chains from one sample sequenced in a study of T cells in Graves' hyperthyroidism and ophthalmopathy. Amplified regions were TCR beta CDR3 sequences from RNA transcripts. HTBI primers were employed in a first-round RT-PCR of the TCR CDR3. TCRdb ran MiXCR on the multiplex PCR reads and lists one entry per CDR3 protein. This table holds approximately 480,000 distinct CDR3 sequences, roughly 20% found once. Sequencing input: blood. The origin of the receptors is a man between 18 and 29 years old with Graves' hyperthyroidism.

This clonotype has more than one count but fewer than ten. This chain uses TRBV11-1 with TRBJ1-1; a weak D match, TRBD1 (5 bases). Trimming stripped 1 base from V and 0 bases from J, with 15 bases between. Germline V lookup: CDR1 SGHAT, CDR2 FQDESV (reference sequence). The CDR3 has 17 residues. In DNA, the CDR3 is TGTGCCAGCAGCTTAGAGAGGGGAGCTCTCATGAACACTGAAGCTTTCTTT. Amino acid sequence: CASSLERGALMNTEAFF.

The genes are TRBV6-5 and TRBJ2-5, with D perhaps assigned TRBD1 or TRBD2 (5 bases each). The CDR3 is 14 residues long. Germline V gene data show CDR1 as MNHEY and CDR2 as SVGAGI. The V gene lost 0 bases and the J gene lost 5 bases, with 10 bases spanning the gap. This chain's CDR3 is CASSYSYEGETQYF. The CDR3 coding sequence is TGTGCCAGCAGTTACTCGTATGAGGGGGAGACCCAGTACTTC.

Worth noting for this clonotype: A much larger clone lies one base from this, so it may be a read error. The CDR3 region is CANSYSLGETQYF. The CDR3 DNA sequence: TGTGCCAACAGTTACTCCTTGGGCGAGACCCAGTACTTC. The J gene is TRBJ2-5, the V gene TRBV6-5; D not resolved. The CDR3 loop spans 13 amino acids. Germline V CDR1 and CDR2: MNHEY, SVGAGI.

This clonotype occurred a few times. The chain recombines TRBV6-2 or TRBV6-3 with TRBJ2-7; 8 nucleotides line up with TRBD1. Germline CDR1 is MNHEY and CDR2 is SVGEGT. The CDR3 has 15 residues. With 2 bases clipped from V and 0 bases from J, the junction kept 3 bases outside the gene matches. The CDR3 loop reads CASSYRGQVSYEQYF. CDR3 sequence (DNA): TGTGCCAGCAGTTACCGGGGACAGGTCTCCTACGAGCAGTACTTC.

This chain joins TRBV11-1 and TRBJ2-2; 8 nucleotides agree with TRBD1. Germline V gene sequence: CDR1 SGHAT, CDR2 FQDESV (reference sequence). Unmatched junction bases numbered 13, after V lost 4 bases and J lost 6 bases. The CDR3 has 17 residues. The CDR3 bases are TGTGCCAGCAGCTCCCTGGGGCGGGACAGGTGGTCCGGGGAGCTGTTTTTT. It codes for CASSSLGRDRWSGELFF.

This clonotype was picked up one time. The chain links TRBV12-5 to TRBJ2-2; 8 nucleotides agree with TRBD1. This CDR3 is 18 amino acids long. Per germline, CDR1 LGHNT and CDR2 FRNRAP. V shed 3 bases and J 3 bases; nucleotides not matched to a gene: 12. Written as DNA, the CDR3 is TGTGCTAGTGGTTTCCCCGATACAGGGGGAACGGACACCGGGGAGCTGTTTTTT. Residues: CASGFPDTGGTDTGELFF. Full variable domain (outside the CDR3, taken from reference TRBV12-5 and TRBJ2-2): DARVTQTPRHKVTEMGQEVTMRCQPILGHNTVFWYRQTMMQGLELLAYFRNRAPLDDSGMPKDRFSAEMPDATLATLKIQPSEPRDSAVYFCASGFPDTGGTDTGELFFGEGSRLTVL.

This clonotype was seen more than once but under ten times. This chain uses TRBV20-1 with TRBJ1-5; TRBD1 agrees at 9 bases. The CDR3 runs to 16 residues. V lost 0 bases to trimming and J lost 7 bases; unmatched junction nucleotides: 10. Per germline, CDR1 DFQATT and CDR2 SNEGSKA (reference sequence). CDR3 nucleotide sequence: TGCAGTGCTAGAGACCCCGGGACAGGGTATGTCCAGCCCCAGCATTTT. This codes for CSARDPGTGYVQPQHF.

Ten or more counts support this clonotype. The CDR3 sequence: CASSQVIAYEQYF. CDR3 sequence (DNA): TGCGCCAGCAGCCAAGTTATAGCCTACGAGCAGTACTTC. The chain carries TRBV4-1 and TRBJ2-7; D not certain. The CDR3 has 13 amino acids. Trimming took 1 base from V and 2 from J, leaving 6 bases between them. Germline V CDR1 and CDR2: MGHRA, YSYEKL.

This clonotype was detected ten times or more. For the CDR3, the DNA is TGTGCCAGCAGTTTAGGGGGGGCGCGAACTGAAGCTTTCTTT. It codes for CASSLGGARTEAFF. V and J are TRBV28 and TRBJ1-1; a weak D match, TRBD1 (6 bases). Trimming cost V 2 bases and J 5 bases, with 12 bases left between them. CDR3 length: 14 residues. Germline CDR1 MDHEN, CDR2 SYDVKM.

This clonotype appeared a single time. Mismatch with germline at one junction end may stem from a read error. The chain joins TRBV20-1 to TRBJ2-7, with D perhaps TRBD2 (5 bases). Germline CDR1 is DFQATT and CDR2 is SNEGSKA (reference sequence). The CDR3 consists of 15 residues. The CDR3, as DNA: TGCAGTGATAGAGATCGCGAGCGGACCCCCTACGAGCAGTACTTC. Amino acids: CSDRDRERTPYEQYF.

The sample holds a few counts of this clonotype. The chain carries TRBV4-1 and TRBJ1-5, with D hard to call. There are 15 residues in the CDR3. Germline V lookup: CDR1 MGHRA, CDR2 YSYEKL. Trimming stripped 1 base from V and 3 bases from J, with 10 bases between. The CDR3 is CASSQGTVPNQPQHF. The CDR3 DNA reads TGCGCCAGCAGCCAAGGGACGGTCCCCAATCAGCCCCAGCATTTT.

This clonotype has at least ten counts. V is TRBV28 and J is TRBJ1-1, with TRBD1 identical over 7 bases. CDR1 and CDR2 (germline): MDHEN, SYDVKM. There are 14 residues in the CDR3. V shed 6 bases, J shed 0 bases, and the junction held 4 bases outside the gene matches. In DNA, the CDR3 is TGTGCCAGCAGGCCGGGACAGATGAACACTGAAGCTTTCTTT. Translating gives CASRPGQMNTEAFF.

The sample holds a few counts of this clonotype. This chain connects TRBV7-8 to TRBJ2-7; no reliable D call. The germline CDR1 and CDR2 sequences are SGHVS and FQNEAQ. The V end was cut by 2 bases, the J end by 0 bases, with 8 bases between. This CDR3 is 14 amino acids long. CDR3 region: CASSLYAGSYEQYF. For the CDR3, the DNA is TGTGCCAGCAGCTTATATGCCGGCTCCTACGAGCAGTACTTC. The full variable domain, in which reference TRBV7-8 and TRBJ2-7 provide the parts outside the CDR3, is GAGVSQSPRYKVAKRGQDVALRCDPISGHVSLFWYQQALGQGPEFLTYFQNEAQLDKSGLPSDRFFAERPEGSVSTLKIQRTQQEDSAVYLCASSLYAGSYEQYFGPGTRLTVT.

This clonotype was recorded a few times. The V and J genes are TRBV6-5 and TRBJ1-2; 8 bases align to TRBD1. The ends lost 4 bases at V and 2 bases at J; junction bases unmatched: 3. The CDR3 consists of 14 residues. Germline V gene lookup returns CDR1 MNHEY and CDR2 SVGAGI. The CDR3: CASSWRQGNYGYTF. As DNA, the CDR3 is TGTGCCAGCAGTTGGCGACAGGGGAACTATGGCTACACCTTC.

This clonotype has at least ten counts. The rearrangement links TRBV28 to TRBJ1-1, with D hard to call. Germline CDR1 MDHEN, CDR2 SYDVKM. Deletions cut 6 bases from V and 0 bases from J, with 14 bases between. This CDR3 comprises 15 residues. Written as DNA, the CDR3 is TGTGCCAGCAGCTCCTCGGGAGCTCTGAACACTGAAGCTTTCTTT. Translated: CASSSSGALNTEAFF.

The V gene is TRBV7-8, the J gene TRBJ2-7, with TRBD2 as a possible D gene (6 bases). CDR3 length: 14 residues. Germline V gene lookup returns CDR1 SGHVS and CDR2 FQNEAQ. The V end lost 5 bases, the J end lost 4 bases, and 15 bases lay between the germline ends. The CDR3 region has the DNA TGTGCCAGCAGCACGGGACTGCAGGCGTACGAGCAGTACTTC. This encodes CASSTGLQAYEQYF. The full variable domain, with the rest looked up from reference TRBV7-8 and TRBJ2-7, is GAGVSQSPRYKVAKRGQDVALRCDPISGHVSLFWYQQALGQGPEFLTYFQNEAQLDKSGLPSDRFFAERPEGSVSTLKIQRTQQEDSAVYLCASSTGLQAYEQYFGPGTRLTVT.

This clonotype was seen more than once but under ten times. V gene TRBV4-1 combines with J gene TRBJ1-5; TRBD1 agrees at 8 bases. This CDR3 is built from 15 residues. With 2 bases clipped from V and 8 bases from J, the junction kept 8 bases outside the gene matches. CDR1 and CDR2 (germline): MGHRA, YSYEKL. The CDR3, as DNA: TGCGCCAGCAGCCAATTGGGGGACAGGACGGAGCCCCAGCATTTT. Translation gives CASSQLGDRTEPQHF.

The CDR3 reads CASSLGGGQGPPGRAFF. The CDR3 DNA is TGTGCCAGCAGTTTAGGGGGGGGACAGGGCCCACCCGGGCGAGCTTTCTTT. The chain carries TRBV28 and TRBJ1-1; TRBD1 agrees at 9 bases. Germline V gene sequence: CDR1 MDHEN, CDR2 SYDVKM. The ends lost 2 bases at V and 10 bases at J; junction bases unmatched: 17. This CDR3 spans 17 amino acids.

This clonotype was detected many times. The chain carries TRBV28 and TRBJ2-2, with D possibly being TRBD1 (6 bases). V dropped 6 bases and J dropped 1 base, with 18 bases sitting between them. Germline CDR1 and CDR2: MDHEN and SYDVKM. The CDR3 sequence is 17 residues long. The CDR3 sequence: CASSVVPGQWNTGELFF. The CDR3 bases are TGTGCCAGCAGCGTCGTCCCGGGACAATGGAACACCGGGGAGCTGTTTTTT.

V and J are TRBV7-8 and TRBJ1-1; a possible D gene is TRBD1 (5 bases). Germline loops: CDR1 SGHVS, CDR2 FQNEAQ. The CDR3 runs 14 residues. The germline V and J ends were trimmed by 4 bases and 4 bases, with 13 bases remaining between them. CDR3 region: CASSYRRGITEAFF. CDR3 bases: TGTGCCAGCAGCTACCGGAGGGGAATCACTGAAGCTTTCTTT.

This chain connects TRBV18 to TRBJ2-7; D not certain. CDR3 length: 14 amino acids. With 5 bases removed from V and 6 bases from J, the gap between germline ends came to 17 bases. The germline CDR1 and CDR2 sequences are KGHSH and LQKENI. This CDR3 reads CASSYPGSYCEQYF. CDR3 nucleotide sequence: TGTGCCAGCTCATATCCCGGGTCCTACTGCGAGCAGTACTTC. Combining the CDR3 with reference TRBV18 and TRBJ2-7 gives the whole variable domain NAGVMQNPRHLVRRRGQEARLRCSPMKGHSHVYWYRQLPEEGLKFMVYLQKENIIDESGMPKERFSAEFPKEGPSILRIQQVVRGDSAAYFCASSYPGSYCEQYFGPGTRLTVT.